Below are 25 T cell receptor beta chains sequenced from a single sample in a study of blood T cell repertoires in COVID-19. Method: immunoSEQ multiplex PCR; TCRdb's copy keeps in-frame clones and lacks some. This sample has about 320,000 clones, with more than 85% found just once. The sample consisted of PBMCs or T cells enriched from blood (not recorded which). The receptors originated from a woman aged 30 to 39 who had been exposed to COVID-19.

The chain has TRBV11-2 and TRBJ1-2; 10 bases map to TRBD1. The length of the CDR3 is 14 residues. Germline CDR1 SGHAT, CDR2 FQNNGV. V was clipped by 5 bases and J by 6 bases; unmatched bases: 6. The CDR3 DNA reads as TGTGCCAGCAGCCCCGACAGGGGGCTTGATGGCTACACCTTC. It codes for CASSPDRGLDGYTF.

The rearrangement uses TRBV6-5 and TRBJ1-2; 10 nucleotides agree with TRBD1. With V trimmed by 8 bases and J by 3 bases, 9 bases remained unmatched. CDR1 and CDR2 from the germline V gene are MNHEY and SVGAGI. CDR3 length: 15 residues. The CDR3 sequence is CASGSRTGGDYGYTF. In nucleotides, the CDR3 is TGTGCCAGCGGTTCCAGGACAGGGGGGGACTATGGCTACACCTTC.

The chain couples TRBV18 to TRBJ2-7, with 7 positions matching TRBD1. Trimming cost V 2 bases and J 2 bases; bases outside gene matches: 3. From germline, CDR1 is KGHSH and CDR2 LQKENI. The CDR3 is 14 residues long. This CDR3 reads CASSPSGTAYEQYF. The DNA for the CDR3 is TGTGCCAGCTCACCATCGGGGACAGCCTACGAGCAGTACTTC.

The chain has TRBV4-3 and TRBJ1-3; TRBD1 aligns across 8 bases. Per germline, CDR1 LGHNA and CDR2 YSLEER. This CDR3 is 18 amino acids long. Trimming removed 4 bases from V and 2 bases from J; junction bases left unmatched: 13. The CDR3 DNA follows: TGCGCCAGCAGCCGTGAGGATCCACGGACAGGGACTGGAAACACCATATATTTT. It is translated as CASSREDPRTGTGNTIYF.

The rearrangement uses TRBV2 and TRBJ2-7; 11 nucleotides align to TRBD2. The germline V gene encodes CDR1 SNHLY and CDR2 FYNNEI. This CDR3 contains 15 residues. Trimming at V came to 7 bases and at J to 0 bases, leaving 5 bases not matched to a gene. CDR3 sequence reads: CASNVAGGPSYEQYF. The CDR3 nucleotides read TGTGCCAGCAACGTAGCGGGGGGGCCCTCCTACGAGCAGTACTTC.

The chain recombines TRBV7-9 with TRBJ2-7; 7 nucleotides align to TRBD1. The J segment lost 1 base and the V segment lost 5 bases, leaving 8 bases of the junction unmatched. Germline V gene lookup returns CDR1 SEHNR and CDR2 FQNEAQ (reference sequence). The CDR3 consists of 15 residues. CDR3 sequence: CASSARDSVSYEQYF. The CDR3 DNA sequence: TGTGCCAGCAGCGCCCGGGACAGTGTTTCCTACGAGCAGTACTTC.

This clone occurred once. The chain has TRBV4-1 and TRBJ1-1; TRBD1 agrees at 8 bases. CDR1 MGHRA and CDR2 YSYEKL come from the germline V gene. The CDR3 totals 14 residues. The V segment lost 5 bases and the J segment 5 bases; nucleotides outside the gene matches: 7. The CDR3 reads CASSFRQGFTEAFF. The CDR3 DNA reads as TGCGCCAGCAGCTTTAGACAGGGGTTTACTGAAGCTTTCTTT.

This chain links TRBV7-8 with TRBJ2-2; 15 bases map to TRBD2. Germline loops: CDR1 SGHVS, CDR2 FQNEAQ. This CDR3 is 19 amino acids long. The V segment lost 4 bases and the J segment 1 base; nucleotides outside the gene matches: 7. The chain's CDR3 is CASSSLGLAGGGNTGELFF. The CDR3 region has the DNA TGTGCCAGCAGCTCCTTGGGACTAGCGGGGGGAGGGAACACCGGGGAGCTGTTTTTT. Full variable domain (outside the CDR3, taken from reference TRBV7-8 and TRBJ2-2): GAGVSQSPRYKVAKRGQDVALRCDPISGHVSLFWYQQALGQGPEFLTYFQNEAQLDKSGLPSDRFFAERPEGSVSTLKIQRTQQEDSAVYLCASSSLGLAGGGNTGELFFGEGSRLTVL.

This rearrangement joins TRBV27 to TRBJ2-1; 10 bases fit TRBD2. The CDR3 has 17 residues. Germline loops: CDR1 MNHEY, CDR2 SMNVEV (reference sequence). V lost 3 bases and J lost 8; bases outside the gene matches: 13. The CDR3 is CASSFLLAGGPIHEQFF. CDR3 bases: TGTGCCAGCAGTTTCCTTTTAGCGGGGGGCCCTATCCATGAGCAGTTCTTC.

CDR3 region: CASSDSRYFGYTF. CDR3 nucleotides: TGTGCCAGCAGTGACTCGAGGTACTTCGGCTACACCTTC. The chain combines TRBV6-4 with TRBJ1-2, with D unresolved. CDR3 length: 13 residues. Germline V CDR1 and CDR2: MRHNA, SNTAGT. V lost 0 bases and J 8 bases, leaving 10 bases between the germline ends.

The chain uses TRBV19 and TRBJ1-2, with a possible D match to TRBD1 (6 bases). The V and J ends lost 3 bases and 2 bases respectively, with 13 bases between them. The CDR3 runs 15 residues. The germline V gene encodes CDR1 LNHDA and CDR2 SQIVND (reference sequence). The CDR3 is CASSISDRQNYGYTF. The CDR3 bases are TGTGCCAGTAGTATTTCGGACAGACAAAACTATGGCTACACCTTC.

The V and J genes are TRBV19 and TRBJ1-2; D remains unclear. Per the germline V gene, CDR1 is LNHDA and CDR2 is SQIVND (reference sequence). Trimming took off 3 bases at V and 6 bases at J, with 8 bases between the two ends. CDR3 size: 12 residues. The CDR3 DNA follows: TGTGCCAGTAGTATCAACGGTCATGGCTACACCTTC. As protein: CASSINGHGYTF.

The chain recombines TRBV25-1 with TRBJ1-2, with 7 bases fitting TRBD1. The CDR3 covers 12 residues. V gave up 3 bases and J gave up 8 bases; unmatched junction bases: 3. CDR1 and CDR2 (germline): MGHDK, SYGVNS. This CDR3 reads CASSDTGVGYTF. In DNA form, the CDR3 reads TGTGCCAGCAGTGACACAGGGGTAGGCTACACCTTC.

The rearrangement joins TRBV7-9 to TRBJ2-7; tentative D call: TRBD2 (7 bases). The length of the CDR3 is 15 residues. CDR1 and CDR2 (germline): SEHNR, FQNEAQ (reference sequence). With 1 base removed from V and 3 bases from J, the gap between germline ends came to 13 bases. CDR3 sequence: CASSLEGGGGYEQYF. The DNA of the CDR3 is TGTGCCAGCAGCTTAGAGGGAGGGGGAGGCTACGAGCAGTACTTC.

With regard to this clone: Other DNA sequences in this specimen translate into the identical CDR3. The chain has TRBV5-1 and TRBJ2-7, with TRBD2 matching 12 bases. Germline loops: CDR1 SGHRS, CDR2 YFSETQ. V lost 0 bases and J lost 3; bases outside the gene matches: 1. CDR3 length: 15 residues. CDR3 amino acids: CASSLGTSGDYEQYF. The CDR3 DNA is TGCGCCAGCAGCTTGGGGACTAGCGGGGACTACGAGCAGTACTTC.

This clone came up a few times. V and J are TRBV2 and TRBJ2-7, with 8 bases identical to TRBD2. The V gene end was trimmed by 6 bases and the J gene end by 2 bases; junction bases not matched to a gene: 6. Germline CDR1 and CDR2: SNHLY and FYNNEI. The length of the CDR3 is 14 residues. As DNA, the CDR3 is TGTGCCAGCAGCCGGCGGGGGGCCGCCTACGAGCAGTACTTC. Protein: CASSRRGAAYEQYF.

V and J are TRBV5-1 and TRBJ2-1; 11 nucleotides line up with TRBD1. The V segment lost 4 bases and the J segment 6 bases; nucleotides outside the gene matches: 9. Germline lookup yields CDR1 SGHRS and CDR2 YFSETQ. CDR3 length: 16 amino acids. CDR3 in DNA: TGCGCCAGCAGCCCCTCCGGGACAGGGGGAGGCAATGAGCAGTTCTTC. This gives the protein CASSPSGTGGGNEQFF.

V usage is TRBV18 and J usage is TRBJ2-1; D possibly corresponds to TRBD2 (7 bases). Between the trimmed V and J ends, which lost 0 bases and 2 bases, there was a span of 11 bases. This CDR3 is 16 amino acids long. Germline V gene data show CDR1 as KGHSH and CDR2 as LQKENI. CDR3 residues: CASSPPGGGTYNEQFF. The CDR3 DNA reads TGTGCCAGCTCACCACCGGGCGGGGGCACCTACAATGAGCAGTTCTTC.

The chain is built from TRBV5-5 and TRBJ2-7; D is possibly TRBD1 (8 bases). The germline V gene encodes CDR1 SGHKS and CDR2 YYEKEE (reference sequence). The ends were cut back, 4 bases at V and 5 bases at J, with 13 bases in the middle. This CDR3 comprises 13 residues. The CDR3 region is CASSRQGRDEQYF. The CDR3 DNA reads TGTGCCAGCAGCCGACAGGGGAGGGACGAGCAGTACTTC.

CDR3 sequence (DNA): TGTGCCAGCAGTCCCGCCTGGAGGGACCCCCACGAGCAGTACTTC. Translation gives CASSPAWRDPHEQYF. This chain joins TRBV6-6 and TRBJ2-7; perhaps TRBD2 as D (6 bases). V lost 5 bases to trimming and J lost 5 bases, with 19 bases between them. Germline assignment: CDR1 MNHNY and CDR2 SVGAGI (reference sequence). The CDR3 has 15 amino acids.

The chain uses TRBV18 and TRBJ1-5; possible D gene TRBD1, 5 bases. The CDR3 is made up of 16 amino acids. V gave up 3 bases and J gave up 2 bases, with 14 bases separating them. Germline V gene data show CDR1 as KGHSH and CDR2 as LQKENI. The CDR3 nucleotides are TGTGCCAGCTCACCTATGGGGGGAACGGGCAATCAGCCCCAGCATTTT. Its protein product is CASSPMGGTGNQPQHF.

The chain is built from TRBV18 and TRBJ1-2; 7 positions match TRBD1. Per the germline V gene, CDR1 is KGHSH and CDR2 is LQKENI. This CDR3 is built from 15 residues. The ends lost 3 bases at V and 0 bases at J; junction bases unmatched: 4. The CDR3 loop reads CASSPRGWANYGYTF. The CDR3 bases are TGTGCCAGCTCACCCAGGGGGTGGGCTAACTATGGCTACACCTTC. Variable domain in full (rest from reference TRBV18 and TRBJ1-2): NAGVMQNPRHLVRRRGQEARLRCSPMKGHSHVYWYRQLPEEGLKFMVYLQKENIIDESGMPKERFSAEFPKEGPSILRIQQVVRGDSAAYFCASSPRGWANYGYTFGSGTRLTVV.

This clone was seen a few times. The chain recombines TRBV4-3 with TRBJ1-3; a weak D match, TRBD1 (6 bases). Between the trimmed V and J ends, which lost 0 bases and 4 bases, there was a span of 13 bases. The CDR3 extends over 16 amino acids. Germline V gene lookup returns CDR1 LGHNA and CDR2 YSLEER. Here the CDR3 DNA reads TGCGCCAGCAGCCAAGAAATTACAGGGCTCGGAAACACCATATATTTT. It specifies CASSQEITGLGNTIYF.

The genes are TRBV29-1 and TRBJ2-7; 9 bases fit TRBD1. The junction had 6 bases not matched to a gene; V was cut back by 4 bases and J by 2 bases. CDR1 SQVTM and CDR2 ANQGSEA come from the germline V gene. There are 14 residues in the CDR3. CDR3 coding DNA: TGCAGCGTTGCTAATGGACAGGGGCCCTACGAGCAGTACTTC. Translation gives CSVANGQGPYEQYF.

This sequence joins TRBV4-3 and TRBJ1-2; D is unresolved. CDR3 size: 14 residues. The germline V gene has CDR1 LGHNA and CDR2 YSLEER. With 3 bases removed from V and 8 bases from J, the gap between germline ends came to 16 bases. CDR3 protein: CASSQGIGEGGYTF. The CDR3 DNA reads TGCGCCAGCAGCCAGGGGATTGGCGAGGGAGGCTACACCTTC.